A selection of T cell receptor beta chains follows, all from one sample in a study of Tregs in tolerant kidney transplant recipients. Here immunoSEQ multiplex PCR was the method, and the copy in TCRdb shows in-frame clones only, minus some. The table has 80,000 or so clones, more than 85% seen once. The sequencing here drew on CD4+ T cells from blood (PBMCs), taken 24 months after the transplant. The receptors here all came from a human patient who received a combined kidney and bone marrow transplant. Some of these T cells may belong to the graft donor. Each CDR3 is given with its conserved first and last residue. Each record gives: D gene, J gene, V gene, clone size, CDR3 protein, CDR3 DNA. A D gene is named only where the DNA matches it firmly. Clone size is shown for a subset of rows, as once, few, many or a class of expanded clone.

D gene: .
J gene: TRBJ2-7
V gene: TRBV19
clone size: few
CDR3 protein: CASSPMPGISYEQYF
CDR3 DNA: TGTGCCAGTAGTCCCATGCCAGGGATCTCCTACGAGCAGTACTTC

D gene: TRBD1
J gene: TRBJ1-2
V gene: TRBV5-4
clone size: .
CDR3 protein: CASSPGQGFGYGYTF
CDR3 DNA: TGTGCCAGCAGCCCGGGACAGGGGTTCGGCTATGGCTACACCTTC

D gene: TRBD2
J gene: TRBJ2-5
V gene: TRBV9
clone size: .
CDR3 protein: CASSVGASGRTQETQYF
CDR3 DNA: TGTGCCAGCAGCGTAGGGGCCAGCGGGAGAACCCAAGAGACCCAGTACTTC

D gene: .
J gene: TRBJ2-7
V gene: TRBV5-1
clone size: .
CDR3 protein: CASLAGYEQYF
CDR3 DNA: TGCGCCAGCCTGGCGGGCTACGAGCAGTACTTC

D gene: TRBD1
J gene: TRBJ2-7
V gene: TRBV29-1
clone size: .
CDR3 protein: CSVRTGWVTYEQYF
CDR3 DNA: TGCAGCGTCCGGACAGGGTGGGTTACCTACGAGCAGTACTTC

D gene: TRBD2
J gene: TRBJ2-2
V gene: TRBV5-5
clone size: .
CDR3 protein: CASSFGTSVLELFF
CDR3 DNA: TGTGCCAGCAGCTTCGGGACTAGCGTTTTGGAGCTGTTTTTT

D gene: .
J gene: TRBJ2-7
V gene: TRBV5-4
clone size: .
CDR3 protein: CASSLFGISGEQYF
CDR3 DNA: TGTGCCAGCAGCTTGTTCGGGATTTCTGGGGAGCAGTACTTC

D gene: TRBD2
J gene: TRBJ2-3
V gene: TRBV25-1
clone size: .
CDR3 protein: CASSLAGGTDTQYF
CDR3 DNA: TGTGCCAGCAGCCTCGCCGGGGGGACAGATACGCAGTATTTT

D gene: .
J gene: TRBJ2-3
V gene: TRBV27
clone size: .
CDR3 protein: CASSLLRGDTQYF
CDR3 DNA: TGTGCCAGCAGTCTCCTCCGCGGGGATACGCAGTATTTT

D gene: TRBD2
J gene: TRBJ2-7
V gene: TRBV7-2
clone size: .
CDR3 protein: CASSLVAGGSPYEQYF
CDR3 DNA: TGTGCCAGCAGCTTAGTGGCGGGAGGTTCTCCTTACGAGCAGTACTTC

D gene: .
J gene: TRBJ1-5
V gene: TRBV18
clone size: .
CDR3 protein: CASSPRGGERQPQHF
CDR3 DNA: TGTGCCAGCTCACCTCGGGGGGGCGAGAGGCAGCCCCAGCATTTT

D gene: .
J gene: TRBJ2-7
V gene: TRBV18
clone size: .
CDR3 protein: CASRINGWANDEQYF
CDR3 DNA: TGTGCCAGCCGAATTAACGGATGGGCTAACGACGAGCAGTACTTC

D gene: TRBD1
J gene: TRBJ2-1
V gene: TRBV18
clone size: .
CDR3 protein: CASSPPGDRAYNEQFF
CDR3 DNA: TGTGCCAGCTCACCACCGGGGGACAGGGCTTACAATGAGCAGTTCTTC

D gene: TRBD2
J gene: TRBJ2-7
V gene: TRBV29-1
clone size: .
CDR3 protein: CSVVAGVAREQYF
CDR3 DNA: TGCAGCGTTGTAGCGGGTGTAGCGCGGGAGCAGTACTTC

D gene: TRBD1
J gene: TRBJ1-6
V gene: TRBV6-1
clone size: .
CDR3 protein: CASIETGGISLHF
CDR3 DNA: TGTGCCAGCATTGAGACAGGGGGCATTTCCCTCCACTTT

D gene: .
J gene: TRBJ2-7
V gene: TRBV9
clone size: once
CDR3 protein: CASSVGSMGASSYEQYF
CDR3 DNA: TGTGCCAGCAGCGTAGGTTCGATGGGGGCAAGCTCCTACGAGCAGTACTTC

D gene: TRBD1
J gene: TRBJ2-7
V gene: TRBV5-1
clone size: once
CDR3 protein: CASSFSGTGGDEQYF
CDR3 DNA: TGCGCCAGCAGCTTTTCCGGGACAGGGGGTGACGAGCAGTACTTC

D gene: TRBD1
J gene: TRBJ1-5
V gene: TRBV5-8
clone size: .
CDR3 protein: CASSSTGPGWPQHF
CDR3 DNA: TGTGCCAGCAGCTCGACAGGGCCCGGATGGCCCCAGCATTTT

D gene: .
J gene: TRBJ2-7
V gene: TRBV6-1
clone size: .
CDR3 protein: CASRSSDRTYEQYF
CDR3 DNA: TGTGCCAGCAGGTCCAGCGACCGAACCTACGAGCAGTACTTC

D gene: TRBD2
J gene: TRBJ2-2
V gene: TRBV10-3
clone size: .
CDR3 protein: CAISELAGGNTGELFF
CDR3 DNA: TGTGCCATCAGTGAATTGGCGGGGGGGAACACCGGGGAGCTGTTTTTT

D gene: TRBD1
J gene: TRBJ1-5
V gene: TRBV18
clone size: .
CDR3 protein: CASSPGTGYSNQPQHF
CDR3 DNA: TGTGCCAGCTCACCAGGGACAGGTTATAGCAATCAGCCCCAGCATTTT

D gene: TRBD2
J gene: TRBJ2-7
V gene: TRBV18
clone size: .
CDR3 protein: CASSPLRTSSYEQYF
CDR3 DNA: TGTGCCAGCTCACCACTACGGACTAGCTCCTACGAGCAGTACTTC

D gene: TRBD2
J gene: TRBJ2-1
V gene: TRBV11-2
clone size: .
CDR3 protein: CASSLSGRAGYNEQFF
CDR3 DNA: TGTGCCAGCAGCCTTAGCGGGAGGGCCGGTTACAATGAGCAGTTCTTC

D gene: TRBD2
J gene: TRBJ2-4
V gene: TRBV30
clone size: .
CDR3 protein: CAWKTSGGKNIQYF
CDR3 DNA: TGTGCCTGGAAGACTAGCGGGGGAAAAAACATTCAGTACTTC

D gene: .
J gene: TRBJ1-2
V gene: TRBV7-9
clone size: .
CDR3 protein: CASSPHRAPQSNYGYTF
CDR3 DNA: TGTGCCAGCAGTCCCCACAGGGCTCCACAATCTAACTATGGCTACACCTTC

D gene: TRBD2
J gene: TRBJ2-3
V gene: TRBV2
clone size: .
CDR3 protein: CASSEAQRGGPNTQYF
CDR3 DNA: TGTGCCAGCAGTGAAGCGCAGCGGGGGGGCCCTAATACGCAGTATTTT

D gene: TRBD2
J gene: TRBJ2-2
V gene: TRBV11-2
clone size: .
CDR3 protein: CASSTSGVTGELFF
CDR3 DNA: TGTGCCAGCAGCACGAGCGGGGTAACCGGGGAGCTGTTTTTT

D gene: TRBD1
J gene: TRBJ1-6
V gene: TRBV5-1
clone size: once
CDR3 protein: CASSLGQGNSPLHF
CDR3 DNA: TGCGCCAGCAGCCTGGGACAGGGAAACTCCCCCCTCCACTTT

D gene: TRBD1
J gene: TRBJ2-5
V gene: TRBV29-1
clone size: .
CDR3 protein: CSVEDPRTGGQETQYF
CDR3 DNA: TGCAGCGTTGAAGACCCCAGGACAGGGGGCCAAGAGACCCAGTACTTC

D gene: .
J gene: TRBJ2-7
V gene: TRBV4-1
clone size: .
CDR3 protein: CASSQERVGISSYEQYF
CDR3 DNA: TGCGCCAGCAGCCAAGAAAGGGTCGGGATCAGCTCCTACGAGCAGTACTTC

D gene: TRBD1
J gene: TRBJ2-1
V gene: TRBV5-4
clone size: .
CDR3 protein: CASSPGQGSYNEQFF
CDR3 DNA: TGTGCCAGCAGTCCTGGACAGGGCTCCTACAATGAGCAGTTCTTC

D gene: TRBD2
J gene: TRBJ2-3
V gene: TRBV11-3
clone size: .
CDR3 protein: CASSSLAGVGTDTQYF
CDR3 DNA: TGTGCCAGCAGCTCCCTAGCGGGAGTCGGCACAGATACGCAGTATTTT

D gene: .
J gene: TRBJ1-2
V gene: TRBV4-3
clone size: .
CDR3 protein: CASSQERVRYGYTF
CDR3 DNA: TGCGCCAGCAGCCAAGAACGGGTTAGGTATGGCTACACCTTC

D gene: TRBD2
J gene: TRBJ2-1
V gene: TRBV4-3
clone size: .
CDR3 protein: CASSQGLAGGGGSYNEQFF
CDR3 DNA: TGCGCCAGCAGCCAAGGACTAGCGGGAGGGGGGGGCTCCTACAATGAGCAGTTCTTC

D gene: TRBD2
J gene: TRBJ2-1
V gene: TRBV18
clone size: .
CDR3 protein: CASSPPLLAGGRYNEQFF
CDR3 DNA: TGTGCCAGCTCACCACCTTTACTAGCGGGAGGCCGATACAATGAGCAGTTCTTC

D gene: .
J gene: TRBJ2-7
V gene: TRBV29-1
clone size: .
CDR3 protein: CSVGGRSYEQYF
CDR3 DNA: TGCAGCGTGGGGGGTAGGAGCTACGAGCAGTACTTC

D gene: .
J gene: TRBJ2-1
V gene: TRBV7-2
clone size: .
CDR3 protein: CASSFRGVSYNEQFF
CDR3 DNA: TGTGCCAGCAGCTTTAGGGGTGTATCCTACAATGAGCAGTTCTTC

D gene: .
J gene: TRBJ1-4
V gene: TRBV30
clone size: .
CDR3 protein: CAWSVRGANEKLFF
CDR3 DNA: TGTGCCTGGAGTGTACGGGGGGCCAATGAAAAACTGTTTTTT

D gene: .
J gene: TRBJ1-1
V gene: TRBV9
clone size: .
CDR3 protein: CASSVVGGGTEAFF
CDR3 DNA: TGTGCCAGCAGCGTAGTGGGGGGAGGAACTGAAGCTTTCTTT

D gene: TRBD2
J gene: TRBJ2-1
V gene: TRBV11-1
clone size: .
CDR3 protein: CASRRAGTSVPTEQFF
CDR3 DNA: TGTGCCAGCAGACGGGCCGGGACTAGCGTACCGACAGAGCAGTTCTTC

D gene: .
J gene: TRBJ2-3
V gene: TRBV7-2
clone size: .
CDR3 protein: CASSSRRDSSLALDTQYF
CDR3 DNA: TGTGCCAGCAGCTCTAGAAGAGATAGCTCTCTTGCGTTGGATACGCAGTATTTT

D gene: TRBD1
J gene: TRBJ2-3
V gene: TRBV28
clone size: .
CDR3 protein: CASSSRDRGTDTQYF
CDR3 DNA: TGTGCCAGCAGCTCCCGGGACAGGGGTACAGATACGCAGTATTTT

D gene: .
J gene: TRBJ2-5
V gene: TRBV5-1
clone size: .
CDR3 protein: CASSLAGSGQETQYF
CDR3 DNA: TGCGCCAGCAGCTTGGCGGGTAGCGGTCAAGAGACCCAGTACTTC

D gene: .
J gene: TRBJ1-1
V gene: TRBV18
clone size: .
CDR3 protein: CASSPGRNTEAFF
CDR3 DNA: TGTGCCAGCTCACCTGGTAGGAACACTGAAGCTTTCTTT

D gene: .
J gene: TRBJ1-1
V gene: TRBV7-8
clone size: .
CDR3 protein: CASSLPGGGTYPEAFF
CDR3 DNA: TGTGCCAGCAGCCTCCCCGGGGGGGGCACATATCCTGAAGCTTTCTTT

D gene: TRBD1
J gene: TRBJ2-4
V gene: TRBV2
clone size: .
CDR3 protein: CASSGQGARIQYF
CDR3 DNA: TGTGCCAGCAGTGGGCAGGGGGCTCGCATTCAGTACTTC

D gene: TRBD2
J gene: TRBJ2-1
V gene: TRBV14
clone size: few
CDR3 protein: CASSQSSGYSSYNEQFF
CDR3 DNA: TGTGCCAGCAGCCAATCTAGCGGATACAGCTCCTACAATGAGCAGTTCTTC

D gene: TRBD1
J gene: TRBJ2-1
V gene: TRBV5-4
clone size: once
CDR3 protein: CASSGRTGTGSYNEQFF
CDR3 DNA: TGTGCCAGCAGCGGACGTACCGGGACAGGGAGCTACAATGAGCAGTTCTTC

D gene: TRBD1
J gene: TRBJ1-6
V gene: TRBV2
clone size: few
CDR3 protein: CASSGPNRGSPLHF
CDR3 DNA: TGTGCCAGCAGTGGACCAAACAGGGGCTCACCCCTCCACTTT

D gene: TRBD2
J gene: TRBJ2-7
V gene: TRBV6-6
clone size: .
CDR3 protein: CASSYRRESEQYF
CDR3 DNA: TGTGCCAGCAGTTACAGGCGGGAGTCCGAGCAGTACTTC

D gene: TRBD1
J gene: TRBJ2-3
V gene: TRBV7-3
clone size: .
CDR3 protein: CASSLIGTGVTDTQYF
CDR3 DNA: TGTGCCAGCAGCTTAATAGGGACAGGGGTCACAGATACGCAGTATTTT

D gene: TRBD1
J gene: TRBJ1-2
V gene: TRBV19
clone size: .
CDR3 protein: CASSTLTGTNYGYTF
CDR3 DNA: TGTGCCAGTAGTACTCTGACAGGGACGAACTATGGCTACACCTTC

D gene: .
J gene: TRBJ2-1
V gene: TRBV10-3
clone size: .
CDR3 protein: CAISGRRASAYNEQFF
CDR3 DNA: TGTGCCATCAGTGGAAGGAGGGCCTCGGCCTACAATGAGCAGTTCTTC

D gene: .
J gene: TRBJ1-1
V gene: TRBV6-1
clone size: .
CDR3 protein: CASSEALRDTEAFF
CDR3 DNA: TGTGCCAGCAGTGAAGCGCTTCGGGACACTGAAGCTTTCTTT

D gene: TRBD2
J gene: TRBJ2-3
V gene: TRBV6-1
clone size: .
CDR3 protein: CASSGRAADTQYF
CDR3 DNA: TGTGCCAGCAGCGGGAGGGCCGCGGATACGCAGTATTTT